Below are 22 T cell receptor beta chains sequenced from a single sample in a study of beta chain features in type 1 diabetes. The investigators reverse transcribed all of the isolated RNA, so they sequenced expressed TCRB transcripts. Clones were sequenced by immunoSEQ multiplex PCR, and TCRdb holds only the in-frame ones, with some missing. The data contain a few hundred thousand clones, roughly 22% of them singletons. Findings of the study overall: TCRB CDR3s were moderately but significantly shorter in Type 1 diabetes patients in all four CD4+ subsets.

These TCRs are of unknown antigen specificity. The sequenced sample consisted of naive CD4+ T cells from blood. The receptor set was obtained from a woman aged 40 to 50 with type 1 diabetes.

This clone was observed a few times. V usage is TRBV19 and J usage is TRBJ2-1; 9 positions match TRBD2. Germline V CDR1 and CDR2: LNHDA, SQIVND (reference sequence). V lost 6 bases and J lost 3; bases outside the gene matches: 6. The CDR3 runs 15 residues. The DNA of the CDR3 is TGTGCCAGTAGCCCAGCGGGGGGCCTCTACAATGAGCAGTTCTTC. The encoded protein is CASSPAGGLYNEQFF.

V and J are TRBV25-1 and TRBJ2-4, with a possible D match to TRBD2 (6 bases). Germline CDR1 reads MGHDK; CDR2 reads SYGVNS. The germline V and J ends were trimmed by 1 base and 0 bases, with 16 bases remaining between them. The CDR3 has 18 amino acids. The CDR3 protein is CASSEWDLAGQAKNIQYF. CDR3 DNA: TGTGCCAGCAGTGAATGGGACCTGGCGGGGCAAGCCAAAAACATTCAGTACTTC. Filled out from reference TRBV25-1 and TRBJ2-4, the complete variable domain reads EADIYQTPRYLVIGTGKKITLECSQTMGHDKMYWYQQDPGMELHLIHYSYGVNSTEKGDLSSESTVSRIRTEHFPLTLESARPSHTSQYLCASSEWDLAGQAKNIQYFGAGTRLSVL.

V usage is TRBV5-1 and J usage is TRBJ1-5; D not certain. This CDR3 has 14 residues. Per the germline V gene, CDR1 is SGHRS and CDR2 is YFSETQ. V was shortened by 0 bases and J by 8 bases, with 12 bases between the two germline ends. The CDR3 sequence is CASSLGQPGEPQHF. CDR3 bases: TGCGCCAGCAGCTTGGGCCAGCCGGGTGAGCCCCAGCATTTT.

This chain uses TRBV29-1 with TRBJ2-7; possible D gene TRBD1, 6 bases. V gave up 3 bases and J gave up 2 bases, with 11 bases separating them. Germline values: CDR1 SQVTM, CDR2 ANQGSEA. The CDR3 length is 13 residues. CDR3 loop: CSVDSQGPYEQYF. The CDR3 region has the DNA TGCAGCGTTGACAGTCAGGGGCCCTACGAGCAGTACTTC.

The gene calls are TRBV5-6 and TRBJ2-7; 14 bases match TRBD2. CDR1 is SGHDT, CDR2 YYEEEE, per germline. V lost 4 bases and J lost 3; bases outside the gene matches: 9. The CDR3 extends over 17 amino acids. The CDR3 DNA follows: TGTGCCAGCAGCCCAGGACTAGCGGGAGGCCATCACTACGAGCAGTACTTC. Translation gives CASSPGLAGGHHYEQYF.

This clone has only a few counts. The CDR3: CASRGTGVPYEQYF. In DNA form, the CDR3 reads TGTGCCAGCAGGGGAACAGGGGTACCCTACGAGCAGTACTTC. The rearrangement joins TRBV27 to TRBJ2-7; 7 bases fit TRBD1. V dropped 6 bases and J dropped 2; count of bases not matched to a gene: 7. The V gene's germline CDR1 is MNHEY and CDR2 SMNVEV (reference sequence). The length of the CDR3 is 14 residues.

This sequence joins TRBV2 and TRBJ2-5; 8 bases are a match to TRBD1. This CDR3 spans 12 amino acids. Per the germline V gene, CDR1 is SNHLY and CDR2 is FYNNEI. V dropped 7 bases and J dropped 4; count of bases not matched to a gene: 2. The CDR3 DNA sequence: TGTGCCAGCACCAGGGGGCCAGAGACCCAGTACTTC. As protein: CASTRGPETQYF. Combining the CDR3 with reference TRBV2 and TRBJ2-5 gives the whole variable domain EPEVTQTPSHQVTQMGQEVILRCVPISNHLYFYWYRQILGQKVEFLVSFYNNEISEKSEIFDDQFSVERPDGSNFTLKIRSTKLEDSAMYFCASTRGPETQYFGPGTRLLVL.

This clone has more than one count but fewer than ten. The CDR3 DNA reads TGTGCCAGCAGCGTAGTACCGGTCAATGAGCAGTTCTTC. Encoded protein: CASSVVPVNEQFF. The genes are TRBV9 and TRBJ2-1, with D unresolved. Trimming removed 0 bases from V and 6 bases from J, with 7 bases in between. Germline values: CDR1 SGDLS, CDR2 YYNGEE. The length of the CDR3 is 13 residues.

This chain connects TRBV27 to TRBJ1-5; the match to TRBD1 covers 8 bases. The germline V gene encodes CDR1 MNHEY and CDR2 SMNVEV (reference sequence). With V trimmed by 5 bases and J by 2 bases, 11 bases remained unmatched. The CDR3 runs to 17 residues. The CDR3 region is CASSGQGAVLRNQPQHF. The CDR3 coding sequence is TGTGCCAGCAGTGGACAGGGAGCCGTTCTGCGCAATCAGCCCCAGCATTTT.

CDR3 sequence (DNA): TGTGCCAGCAGTTCATCTTGGACTTCCTACACCGGGGAGCTGTTTTTT. Translated, it gives CASSSSWTSYTGELFF. The rearrangement links TRBV28 to TRBJ2-2; a possible D gene is TRBD2 (5 bases). Germline V CDR1 and CDR2: MDHEN, SYDVKM. Trimming pared 4 bases from V and 3 bases from J, leaving 15 bases between. The CDR3 has 16 amino acids. The variable domain in full, with the rest retrieved from reference TRBV28 and TRBJ2-2, is DVKVTQSSRYLVKRTGEKVFLECVQDMDHENMFWYRQDPGLGLRLIYFSYDVKMKEKGDIPEGYSVSREKKERFSLILESASTNQTSMYLCASSSSWTSYTGELFFGEGSRLTVL.

This clone was detected only a few times. The chain couples TRBV5-1 to TRBJ1-6; D may be TRBD1 (5 bases). Germline-derived CDR1 and CDR2 are SGHRS and YFSETQ. The ends were cut back, 2 bases at V and 9 bases at J, with 9 bases in the middle. The CDR3 is 13 residues long. The CDR3, as DNA: TGCGCCAGCAGCTTCCAGGGTGGTTCACCCCTCCACTTT. Its translation: CASSFQGGSPLHF.

The chain couples TRBV6-5 to TRBJ2-7; weak D call: TRBD1 (5 bases). Deletions cut 5 bases from V and 2 bases from J, with 16 bases between. CDR3 length: 15 amino acids. Germline CDR1 MNHEY, CDR2 SVGAGI. The CDR3 DNA reads TGTGCCAGCAGTCCACTACGTGGGGCGCCCTACGAGCAGTACTTC. This encodes CASSPLRGAPYEQYF.

The chain carries TRBV30 and TRBJ1-1, with a possible D match to TRBD1 (5 bases). Trimming shortened V by 3 bases and J by 1 base, and 15 bases separated the two germline ends. Germline V gene sequence: CDR1 GTSNPN, CDR2 SVGIG (reference sequence). The CDR3 runs 15 residues. In DNA form, the CDR3 reads TGTGCCTGGAGGAGGGGAGGCTGGGGGAACACTGAAGCTTTCTTT. Translated: CAWRRGGWGNTEAFF.

The genes are TRBV27 and TRBJ2-5; 9 bases map to TRBD1. Unmatched junction bases numbered 14, after V lost 5 bases and J lost 7 bases. CDR1 is MNHEY, CDR2 SMNVEV, per germline (reference sequence). This CDR3 spans 16 amino acids. DNA for the CDR3: TGTGCCAGCAGTGCACGGACAGGGGCTACCTATCGGACCCAGTACTTC. Protein product: CASSARTGATYRTQYF.

The chain couples TRBV28 to TRBJ1-2; the match to TRBD1 covers 8 bases. Trimming cost V 5 bases and J 4 bases; bases outside gene matches: 12. The CDR3 sequence is 16 residues long. The germline V gene has CDR1 MDHEN and CDR2 SYDVKM. CDR3 in DNA: TGTGCCAGCAGTGGGGTGCAGGGGGCGTTGGTCTATGGCTACACCTTC. It yields the protein CASSGVQGALVYGYTF.

The rearrangement joins TRBV7-2 to TRBJ1-4; 9 positions match TRBD1. V was pared by 6 bases and J by 6 bases, with 2 bases of the junction left unmatched. The CDR3 is 13 residues long. The germline V gene encodes CDR1 SGHTA and CDR2 FQGNSA. The CDR3 nucleotides are TGTGCCAGCAGGGGACAGGGCGATGAAAAACTGTTTTTT. Amino acids: CASRGQGDEKLFF.

A few counts support this clone. The gene calls are TRBV9 and TRBJ2-4, with TRBD1 identical over 7 bases. This CDR3 region has 15 residues. CDR1 SGDLS and CDR2 YYNGEE come from the germline V gene. The J segment lost 6 bases and the V segment lost 3 bases, leaving 9 bases of the junction unmatched. CDR3 residues: CASSATPGQRNIQYF. As DNA, the CDR3 is TGTGCCAGCAGCGCCACCCCGGGACAGAGAAACATTCAGTACTTC.

This clone was recorded a few times. This chain joins TRBV29-1 and TRBJ2-7, with 10 nucleotides matching TRBD1. J lost 4 bases, V lost 4 bases, and 10 bases had no gene match. The CDR3 spans 15 residues. Germline assignment: CDR1 SQVTM and CDR2 ANQGSEA. CDR3 DNA: TGCAGCGTTGCCCGCACGGCGGGACAGGGGTACGAGCAGTACTTC. Translating gives CSVARTAGQGYEQYF.

This clone has more than one count but fewer than ten. The rearrangement joins TRBV5-1 to TRBJ2-4; no reliable D call. This CDR3 is built from 13 residues. CDR1 is SGHRS and CDR2 is YFSETQ in the germline V gene. With 7 bases removed from V and 0 bases from J, the gap between germline ends came to 8 bases. The CDR3 loop reads CASSLGAKNIQYF. CDR3 coding DNA: TGCGCCAGCTCCCTCGGAGCCAAAAACATTCAGTACTTC.

The CDR3 loop reads CASSSTGNTEAFF. CDR3 in DNA: TGTGCCAGCAGCTCGACTGGGAACACTGAAGCTTTCTTT. V and J are TRBV7-6 and TRBJ1-1; D uncertain. The germline CDR1 and CDR2 sequences are SGHVS and FNYEAQ. V lost 4 bases and J lost 1, with 7 bases in between. The CDR3 is made up of 13 amino acids.

This clone was seen more than once but under ten times. The chain joins TRBV4-2 to TRBJ2-2, with D possibly TRBD2 on 6 matching bases. Trimming cost V 0 bases and J 7 bases, with 15 bases left between them. Germline CDR1 reads LGHNA; CDR2 reads YNFKEQ. This CDR3 is 16 amino acids long. This CDR3 is CASSQDGEESYGELFF. In nucleotides, the CDR3 is TGTGCCAGCAGCCAAGATGGGGAGGAGTCGTACGGGGAGCTGTTTTTT.

The table lists this clone with a few counts. The chain uses TRBV7-9 and TRBJ1-2; D is undetermined. CDR1 SEHNR and CDR2 FQNEAQ come from the germline V gene (reference sequence). The CDR3 spans 15 residues. Trimming shortened V by 1 base and J by 4 bases, and 13 bases separated the two germline ends. The CDR3 nucleotides are TGTGCCAGCAGCTTAGTACGCGGGGAAGCCTATGGCTACACCTTC. This gives the protein CASSLVRGEAYGYTF.